This TCR beta chain is from a study of PD-1 blockade in classical Hodgkin lymphoma (dated by TCRdb to about 2020). Some background on the complete study: The study used CyTOF and TCR beta sequencing to define a peripheral blood immune signature of response to PD-1 blockade in classical Hodgkin lymphoma.

Its CDR3 holds 15 amino acids, cysteine through phenylalanine. Kept here is only the CDR3 DNA, which spans 45 bases and is read in frame from base 1. V is clipped by 6 bases and J by 0 bases, and the sequence between their germline boundaries is 15 bases long. The CDR1 and CDR2 encoded by the germline V gene are SGDLS and YYNGEE. The intended sense of this specimen's time point label: newly diagnosed, previously untreated cHL patient sample. CD8+ T cells were purified from thawed PBMCs by magnetic negative selection with a Miltenyi CD8+ T cell isolation kit. As a comparison group for the relapsed/refractory trial patients, PBMCs were sequenced from patients with newly diagnosed, previously untreated classical Hodgkin lymphoma. After peripheral blood was drawn into 8 mL Vacutainer Cell Preparation Tubes, PBMCs were isolated by centrifugation and then cryopreserved. Purified CD4+ and CD8+ fractions were prepared only for cases where an additional PBMC sample was available. Magnetically labelled cells were depleted on LS columns in a quadroMACS separator, and the flow-through was collected as the purified fraction.

What the authors observed across the whole study: The study was restricted to a single clinical trial cohort, and the causes of repertoire differences, possibly disease activity or prior therapy, were left undefined. Baseline TCR diversity was reported to be lower in newly diagnosed patients than in healthy donors, and even lower in relapsed/refractory patients.

The Qiagen DNeasy kit was used to extract genomic DNA from unsorted PBMCs and from the negatively selected CD4+ and CD8+ fractions. TCR beta CDR3 regions were subjected to amplification by immunoSEQ multiplex PCR with primers that anneal to V and J segments. Amplification bias was minimized using a synthetic immune receptor repertoire, and residual bias was removed computationally after sequencing. The paper's processing steps were these. Repertoire diversity was quantified as the Shannon entropy index using custom Python scripts. The unsorted, CD4+ and CD8+ repertoires were each analyzed separately, with the exception of combined analyses, where CD4+ and CD8+ sequences were merged in silico. Sourced from immuneACCESS, this table was stored by TCRdb with only in-frame sequences that have V and J called. A share of the clones is absent; for the studies checked, an unresolved V gene accounts for under half, and the remainder has no known explanation. That table is the source of V, J and clone size, and D and trimming were worked out from the DNA. Recorded for this sample are around 2,000 clones; 70% to 80% of them occurred a single time. The ten biggest clones cover about 14% of the sample.

The sample holds one count of this clone. Its binding antigen is unknown. Within one base of it there is no much larger clone, and no base qualities were kept. This receptor was obtained from a human donor with classical Hodgkin lymphoma. The sample consisted of CD8+ T cells from blood. The chain uses TRBV9 and TRBJ2-5; a weak D assignment points to TRBD2 (7 bases agree). The CDR3 region has the sequence CASNPRGGYQETQYF. The DNA sequence reads TGTGCCAGCAACCCCAGGGGAGGGTACCAAGAGACCCAGTACTTC.